This is a list of T cell receptor beta chains from one sample in a study of tumor and adjacent non-tumor tissue in lung cancer. From the multiplex PCR reads, TCRdb called clonotypes with MiXCR, one entry per CDR3 protein. The sample has 75,000 to 80,000 distinct CDR3 sequences, roughly 80% seen once; the top ten hold 13%. The material sequenced was lung tumor tissue. Every receptor here comes from a woman in her forties or fifties with non-small cell lung cancer. CDR3s include the opening cysteine and the closing phenylalanine or tryptophan. The D gene is left open where the match is weak. A clone size is listed for some rows: how often the clone was seen (once, few, many), or a class if it is expanded.

j_call d_call clone_size v_call cdr3_nt cdr3_aa
TRBJ2-5 TRBD2 - TRBV29-1 TGCAGCGTTGCTGTGGGTAGCGGGAGAGTTGGGGATACCCAGTACTTC CSVAVGSGRVGDTQYF
TRBJ2-1 - - TRBV6-6 TGTGCCAGCAGTATGGTGAGTTCCTACCATGAGCAGTTCTTC CASSMVSSYHEQFF
TRBJ1-3 TRBD1 few TRBV18 TGTGTCAGCTCACCCACGACAGGGAAGTCTGGAAACACCATATATTTT CVSSPTTGKSGNTIYF
TRBJ2-3 - - TRBV19 TGTGCCAGTAGTATAAGGGCCGGGAGCACAGATACGCAGTATTTT CASSIRAGSTDTQYF
TRBJ1-5 - - TRBV6-1 TGTACCAGCAGCTCTTATAGCAATCAGCCCCAGCATTTT CTSSSYSNQPQHF
TRBJ2-3 TRBD2 - TRBV28 TGTGCCAGTAGTTCCTCCCTGCTGGGGGCTAGCGGGAACCCTTTGGGGATAGATACGCAGTATTTT CASSSSLLGASGNPLGIDTQYF
TRBJ2-7 - - TRBV10-3 TGTGCTATCAGTGATCCGGGCGGGATCAACAAGCAGTACTTC CAISDPGGINKQYF
TRBJ2-7 - - TRBV20-1 TGCAATACTAGATCAATCGAGCGACCCCCCTACGATCAGTACTTC CNTRSIERPPYDQYF
TRBJ2-7 - - TRBV12-3/TRBV12-4 TGTGTCAGCACTTTGGGAAGTTACGCATACGAGCAGTACTTC CVSTLGSYAYEQYF
TRBJ2-4 - - TRBV12-3/TRBV12-4 TGTGCCAGCAGCGGAGGATTAGCGGAAACCATTCAGTACTTC CASSGGLAETIQYF
TRBJ2-7 TRBD2 - TRBV20-1 TGCAGTGCTAGAGATAAGCGGGAAGGTCCCCCGACCTGCGAGCAGTACTTC CSARDKREGPPTCEQYF
TRBJ1-6 - - TRBV4-3 TGCGCCAGCAGCCAAGATAGGGTGGCCCCAAGCTCCTATAATTCACCCCCCCACTTT CASSQDRVAPSSYNSPPHF
TRBJ2-4 - - TRBV4-1 TGCGTCAGCAGCCAAGAGGACGGGGCTGGAAACATTCAGTACTTC CVSSQEDGAGNIQYF
TRBJ2-1 - medium-sized TRBV5-5 TGTGCCAGCAGCTTCGAGGCAGAGCAGTTCTTC CASSFEAEQFF
TRBJ2-5 - - TRBV29-1 TGCAGTGTTGAAGTGTGGGACGCGGAGACCCAGTACTTC CSVEVWDAETQYF
TRBJ2-1 - - TRBV4-3 TGCACGAGTAGCCAAGATATGGGTTCATATCCGGAGCAGTTCTTC CTSSQDMGSYPEQFF
TRBJ2-1 - - TRBV20-1 TGCAGTGCAAGTAGTAGCGTAAGGAATGGCTATGAGCAGTTCTTC CSASSSVRNGYEQFF
TRBJ2-7 - - TRBV20-1 TGCAGTACTAGTCGGCAAGGGGCTAGGAACGAGCAGTACTTC CSTSRQGARNEQYF
TRBJ2-1 - - TRBV20-1 TGCAGTGCTCGATTGACTTCAAATGAGCACTTCTTC CSARLTSNEHFF
TRBJ2-1 - many TRBV5-1 TGCGCCAGCAGCTCCCCGGGGGCGGGAGTAATCAATGAGCAGTTCTTC CASSSPGAGVINEQFF
TRBJ2-7 TRBD2 once TRBV20-1 TGCAATGCTTCAGGGTGGCCAACGGGAGGGTTTTCCTACGAGCAGTACTTC CNASGWPTGGFSYEQYF
TRBJ1-1 - once TRBV29-1 TGCAGCGTTCGACAACAGCTGAACATTGAAGCTTTCTTT CSVRQQLNIEAFF
TRBJ2-1 - - TRBV29-1 TGCAGCGTTGAAGATGTCGGAGGATTAAACTCCAATGAGCAGTCCTTC CSVEDVGGLNSNEQSF
TRBJ2-2 TRBD2 - TRBV5-4 TGTGCCAGCAGCGCCCAGGGAAGCGGGGAACCGTTTTTT CASSAQGSGEPFF
TRBJ2-1 - - TRBV29-1 TGCAGCGTTGGGGATGGGAGGAATGAGCAGTTCTTC CSVGDGRNEQFF
TRBJ2-5 TRBD2 - TRBV11-2 TGTACCAGCAGCTTCGCGGGAGGGCAGGAGACCCAGTATTTC CTSSFAGGQETQYF
TRBJ2-3 - many TRBV14 TGTGCCAGCAGCCAAGGATGGTCGGGGACAGATACGCAGTATTTT CASSQGWSGTDTQYF